Shown below are 13 T cell receptor beta chains from a single sample sequenced in a study of CD8 T cells in ankylosing spondylitis. TCRdb processed the 5' RACE reads anew with MiXCR; each CDR3 protein has one entry. The table has 650,000 to 800,000 distinct CDR3 sequences, 15% to 20% seen once. Study results and limitations: Within ankylosing spondylitis blood, a TCR beta motif made up of seven to nine highly homologous variants appeared to be characteristic.

Their cognate antigens are unknown. Sequencing used blood, either unsorted or a sorted T cell fraction (not recorded which). These receptors all come from a male donor with ankylosing spondylitis.

CDR3 nucleotide sequence: TGTGCCAGCAGCTTAGTGGCAGGGGAAGCAAAGACCCAGTACTTC. It specifies CASSLVAGEAKTQYF. The gene calls are TRBV7-2 and TRBJ2-5; possible D gene TRBD1, 6 bases. The CDR3 spans 15 residues. CDR1 and CDR2 from the germline V gene are SGHTA and FQGNSA. V was clipped by 1 base and J by 6 bases, with 15 bases between them.

The V call is TRBV12-3 or TRBV12-4, the J call TRBJ1-2; the match to TRBD1 covers 7 bases. CDR3 size: 14 residues. Trimming removed 8 bases from V and 2 bases from J; junction bases left unmatched: 8. CDR3 DNA sequence: TGTGCCAGCCTCTCTAGGGGGCAGAACTATGGCTACACCTTC. Amino acids: CASLSRGQNYGYTF.

This clonotype was recorded a few times. The chain couples TRBV4-1 to TRBJ1-2, with TRBD1 as a possible D gene (5 bases). The V end lost 0 bases, the J end lost 8 bases, and 16 bases lay between the germline ends. Germline V gives CDR1 MGHRA, CDR2 YSYEKL. The CDR3 is made up of 15 amino acids. CDR3 residues: CASSQDQGPGSGYTF. CDR3 sequence (DNA): TGCGCCAGCAGCCAAGACCAAGGCCCAGGGAGCGGCTACACCTTC.

The rearrangement uses TRBV5-1 and TRBJ2-7, with D possibly TRBD2 on 10 matching bases. This CDR3 has 19 residues. Looked up from germline, CDR1 is SGHRS and CDR2 is YFSETQ. The V and J ends lost 2 bases and 4 bases respectively, with 28 bases between them. The CDR3 DNA is TGCGCCAGCAGCTTTGGAGACAGGGGGGAGCTAGCGGGGGATTACGAGCAGTACTTC. Protein: CASSFGDRGELAGDYEQYF.

The table lists this clonotype with many counts. The chain employs TRBV28 and TRBJ2-1; D gene unclear. From germline, CDR1 is MDHEN and CDR2 SYDVKM. V shed 7 bases and J shed 7 bases, with 8 bases lying between them. CDR3 length equals 11 residues. CDR3 sequence: CASNPGNEQFF. CDR3 sequence (DNA): TGTGCCAGCAACCCTGGTAATGAGCAGTTCTTC.

This CDR3 reads CSVIPSGGSYEQYF. DNA of the CDR3: TGCAGCGTTATCCCCAGCGGGGGATCCTACGAGCAGTACTTC. The rearrangement joins TRBV29-1 to TRBJ2-7, with 8 bases that match TRBD2. The CDR3 has 14 amino acids. The V gene end was trimmed by 5 bases and the J gene end by 1 base; junction bases not matched to a gene: 7. Germline assignment: CDR1 SQVTM and CDR2 ANQGSEA.

The chain combines TRBV15 with TRBJ1-1; a weak D match, TRBD1 (5 bases). Trimming removed 0 bases from V and 0 bases from J, with 17 bases in between. The CDR3 consists of 18 residues. Germline CDR1 and CDR2: LNHNV and YYDKDF (reference sequence). CDR3 sequence reads: CATSRDPGTHELNTEAFF. CDR3 nucleotides: TGTGCCACCAGCAGAGACCCCGGGACTCACGAACTGAACACTGAAGCTTTCTTT.

This clonotype occurred a few times. The chain is built from TRBV29-1 and TRBJ2-1, with D possibly TRBD1 on 6 matching bases. CDR3 length: 16 residues. Germline-derived CDR1 and CDR2 are SQVTM and ANQGSEA. V was cut by 0 bases and J by 0 bases, with 12 bases left in between. Here the CDR3 reads CSVEEGHASSYNEQFF. As DNA, the CDR3 is TGCAGCGTTGAAGAGGGACACGCGAGCTCCTACAATGAGCAGTTCTTC.

This clonotype was picked up a small number of times. V and J are TRBV20-1 and TRBJ2-7; D possibly matches TRBD1 or TRBD2 (6 bases each). The V gene's germline CDR1 is DFQATT and CDR2 SNEGSKA (reference sequence). V lost 0 bases to trimming and J lost 3 bases, with 15 bases between them. The CDR3 covers 15 residues. The CDR3 loop is CSARDFGGHLYEQYF. The CDR3 coding sequence is TGCAGTGCTAGAGATTTTGGGGGGCACCTCTACGAGCAGTACTTC.

This clonotype was seen more than once but under ten times. This sequence joins TRBV20-1 and TRBJ2-7; 13 nucleotides line up with TRBD2. J was trimmed by 4 bases and V by 6 bases; bases with no gene match: 9. CDR3 size: 15 residues. The germline gives CDR1 DFQATT, CDR2 SNEGSKA (reference sequence). The CDR3 DNA reads TGCAGTGCGAGGACTAGCGGGGGCTTGCTGTACGAGCAGTACTTC. This encodes CSARTSGGLLYEQYF.

This clonotype has only a few counts. The genes are TRBV11-1 and TRBJ2-6; D might be TRBD1 (5 bases). The length of the CDR3 is 18 residues. Germline assignment: CDR1 SGHAT and CDR2 FQDESV (reference sequence). V lost 4 bases and J lost 3, with 19 bases in between. CDR3 protein: CASSSNQGSLFGANVLTF. CDR3 nucleotides: TGTGCCAGCAGCTCCAACCAGGGTAGCCTCTTTGGGGCCAACGTCCTGACTTTC.

V gene TRBV27 combines with J gene TRBJ2-3; TRBD2 aligns across 12 bases. CDR3 length: 14 residues. Trimming took 8 bases from V and 5 from J; bases not matched to a gene: 5. Germline V gene lookup returns CDR1 MNHEY and CDR2 SMNVEV (reference sequence). In DNA, the CDR3 is TGTGCCAGCGCTGGACTAGCGGGGAGAGATACGCAGTATTTT. Amino acid sequence: CASAGLAGRDTQYF.

For the CDR3, the DNA is TGTGCCAGCAGCTTAGAAGGGGGCGCGGAAAAACTGTTTTTT. Amino acids: CASSLEGGAEKLFF. The rearrangement uses TRBV11-3 and TRBJ1-4, with TRBD1 matching over 7 bases. The length of the CDR3 is 14 residues. J lost 8 bases, V lost 0 bases, and 3 bases had no gene match. Germline V gene sequence: CDR1 SGHNT, CDR2 YENEEA. Full variable domain (missing parts from reference TRBV11-3 and TRBJ1-4): EAGVVQSPRYKIIEKKQPVAFWCNPISGHNTLYWYLQNLGQGPELLIRYENEEAVDDSQLPKDRFSAERLKGVDSTLKIQPAELGDSAVYLCASSLEGGAEKLFFGSGTQLSVL.